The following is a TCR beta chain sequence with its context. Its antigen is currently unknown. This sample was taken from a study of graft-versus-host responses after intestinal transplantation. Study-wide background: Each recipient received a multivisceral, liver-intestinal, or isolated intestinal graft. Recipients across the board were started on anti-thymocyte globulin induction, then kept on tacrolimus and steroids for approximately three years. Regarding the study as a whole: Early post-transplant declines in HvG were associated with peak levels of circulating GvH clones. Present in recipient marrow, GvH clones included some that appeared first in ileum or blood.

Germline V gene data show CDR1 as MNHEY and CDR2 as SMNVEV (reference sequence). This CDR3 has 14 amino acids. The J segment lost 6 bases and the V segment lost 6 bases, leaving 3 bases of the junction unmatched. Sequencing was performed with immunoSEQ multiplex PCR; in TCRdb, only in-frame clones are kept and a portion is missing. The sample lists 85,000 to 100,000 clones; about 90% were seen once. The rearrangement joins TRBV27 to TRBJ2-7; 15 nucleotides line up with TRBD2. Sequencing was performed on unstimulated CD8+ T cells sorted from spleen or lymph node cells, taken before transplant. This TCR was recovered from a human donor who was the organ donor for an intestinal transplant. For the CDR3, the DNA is TGTGCCAGCAGCCCGGGACTAGCGGGAGGCGAGCAGTACTTC. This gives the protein CASSPGLAGGEQYF.